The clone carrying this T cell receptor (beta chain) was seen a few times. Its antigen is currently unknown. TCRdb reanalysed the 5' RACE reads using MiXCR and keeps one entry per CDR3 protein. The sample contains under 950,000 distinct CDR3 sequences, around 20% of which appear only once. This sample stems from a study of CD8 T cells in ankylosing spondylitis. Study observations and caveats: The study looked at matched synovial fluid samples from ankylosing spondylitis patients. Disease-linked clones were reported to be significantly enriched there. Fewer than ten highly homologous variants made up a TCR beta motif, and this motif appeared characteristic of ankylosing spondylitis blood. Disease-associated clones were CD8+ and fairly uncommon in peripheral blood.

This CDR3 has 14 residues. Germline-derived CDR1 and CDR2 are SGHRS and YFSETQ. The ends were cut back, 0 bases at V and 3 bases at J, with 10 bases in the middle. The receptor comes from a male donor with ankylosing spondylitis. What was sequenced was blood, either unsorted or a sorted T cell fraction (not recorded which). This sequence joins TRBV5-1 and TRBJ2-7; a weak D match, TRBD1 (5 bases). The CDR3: CASSLAAGRYEQYF. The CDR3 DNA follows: TGCGCCAGCAGCTTGGCGGCAGGGCGCTACGAGCAGTACTTC.